This T cell receptor beta chain stems from a study of cytomegalovirus exposure and HLA in healthy donors. Germline loops: CDR1 MDHEN, CDR2 SYDVKM. The CDR3 runs 13 residues. The trim removed 10 bases at V and 2 bases at J, leaving 8 bases unmatched. Points from the study as a whole: With DRB1 most and HLA-C fewest, TCR association rates differed between HLA loci in a later analysis. Most of the TCR beta V segments (in an earlier analysis) were productive either about 90% or about 30% of the time. Common viral pathogens (according to a later analysis) appeared linked to several of the most significant clusters.

This PCR relied on a set of 60 Vbeta primers and 13 Jbeta primers. The protocol was immunoSEQ multiplex PCR, while the TCRdb copy is restricted to in-frame clones and leaves out a portion. The data contain 100,000 to 150,000 clones, 15% of them seen just once; the ten biggest clones take up about 1.9%. Note on this clone: No antigen is known for it. This sample also contains other DNA sequences that code for the same CDR3.

The sample consisted of PBMCs. The V call is TRBV28, the J call TRBJ2-7; 7 bases align to TRBD2. This receptor was taken from a woman between 18 and 29 years old in good health and CMV-seronegative. CDR3 region: CATVSGGPYEQYF. The CDR3 DNA is TGTGCCACCGTTTCGGGGGGACCCTACGAGCAGTACTTC.